This entry is about one TCR beta chain. Its cognate antigen is unknown. Deletions cut 2 bases from V and 6 bases from J, with 15 bases between. Germline CDR1 SEHNR, CDR2 FQNEAQ (reference sequence). The CDR3 sequence is 15 residues long. These data are taken from a study of yellow fever vaccine responses in identical twins. Regarding the study as a whole: Vaccine-induced T cell responses in twins were reportedly observed to appear partly convergent, partly personalized.

TCRdb called the RT-PCR reads again in MiXCR, with one record for every CDR3 protein. The sample holds under 30,000 distinct CDR3 sequences, 60% to 85% seen once. This specimen consisted of T cells from blood (PBMCs), unsorted or a sorted subset (not recorded which), obtained before or after yellow fever vaccination (not recorded which). The chain employs TRBV7-9 and TRBJ2-3; possibly TRBD2 for D (5 bases). The TCR comes from a woman younger than 35 who received the yellow fever vaccine. The CDR3 protein is CASSLRLASGDTQYF. CDR3 nucleotide sequence: TGTGCCAGCAGCTTAAGGTTGGCCTCGGGGGATACGCAGTATTTT.